A selection of T cell receptor beta chains follows, all from one sample in a study of CD8+CD57+ T cells in acquired aplastic anemia. In TCRdb, the reads were re-called with MiXCR into one record per CDR3 protein. Altogether 150,000 to 200,000 distinct CDR3 sequences are present, approximately 48% being singletons, with the ten largest covering about 1.8%. The sample consisted of sorted CD4+, CD8+, or CD8+CD57+ T cells (not recorded which) from PBMCs. All receptors come from a human donor with aplastic anemia. Both conserved end residues are part of each CDR3. D genes are given only for firm matches. Clone size, where shown, is once, few, many, or a class for clones that have expanded.

cdr3_nt	cdr3_aa	clone_size	d_call	v_call	j_call
TGCAGTGCTAGAGACCCTAGCACAGATACGCAGTATTTT	CSARDPSTDTQYF	-	-	TRBV20-1	TRBJ2-3
TGTGCCAGCAGCTGGGGGAGCTCCTATAATTCACCCCTCCACTTT	CASSWGSSYNSPLHF	many	-	TRBV6-2/TRBV6-3	TRBJ1-6
TGTGCCAGCAGCTCCAAACAGGGGGTTATCACTGAAGCTTTCTTT	CASSSKQGVITEAFF	-	TRBD1	TRBV7-9	TRBJ1-1
TGCAGTGCATGTGGGCGTGAGGGCGCGGGGGAGACCCAGTACTTC	CSACGREGAGETQYF	-	-	TRBV20-1	TRBJ2-5
TGTGCCAGCGCCCGCGTGGACCGCTACGAGCAGTACTTC	CASARVDRYEQYF	-	-	TRBV5-6	TRBJ2-7
TGTGCCAGCGGTGGACTAGCGGGCTTCAATGAGCAGTTCTTC	CASGGLAGFNEQFF	-	TRBD2	TRBV6-1	TRBJ2-1
TGTGCCACCAGTGAGACTAGTGCGGGATCCGGGGAGCTGTTTTTT	CATSETSAGSGELFF	-	-	TRBV24-1	TRBJ2-2
TGTGCCAGCAGCTTAGCCGGGGGTAACACAGATACGCAGTATTTT	CASSLAGGNTDTQYF	few	-	TRBV11-1	TRBJ2-3
TGTGCCAGCAGCCATATTTCGGAGACCCAGTACTTC	CASSHISETQYF	-	-	TRBV7-6	TRBJ2-5
TGTGCCATCAGTGAAAAGGGACGGGGGTACACTGGAGCTTTCTTT	CAISEKGRGYTGAFF	-	-	TRBV10-3	TRBJ1-1
TGTGCCAGCAGCTTAGGGGGCAGTGTCGTCCAAGAGACCCAGTACTTC	CASSLGGSVVQETQYF	-	-	TRBV7-8	TRBJ2-5
TGTGCCAGTAGTCAGGGAGGGAGAGAGACCCAGTACTTC	CASSQGGRETQYF	-	TRBD2	TRBV19	TRBJ2-5
TGCAGCGTTGATTCGTCAGGATGGGACACTGAAGCTTTCTTT	CSVDSSGWDTEAFF	-	-	TRBV29-1	TRBJ1-1
TGTGCCAGCAGTTTACTGACTAGCGGGACATACAATGAGCAGCTCTTC	CASSLLTSGTYNEQLF	-	TRBD2	TRBV5-1	TRBJ2-1
TGTGCCAGTAGTATTTATTGGACTAGTCATGTTGAGACCCAGTACTTC	CASSIYWTSHVETQYF	many	TRBD2	TRBV19	TRBJ2-5
TGTGCCACCAGTGAAGGGACTAGCGGGATGATAGGCGGCATTGGGCAGTTCTTC	CATSEGTSGMIGGIGQFF	-	TRBD2	TRBV24-1	TRBJ2-1
TGCAGTGCTAGTTCGACAGGGGGCTACGAGCAGTACTTC	CSASSTGGYEQYF	-	TRBD1	TRBV20-1	TRBJ2-7
TGTGCCAGCAGTGTGGGGGACTCCTACGAGCAGTACTTC	CASSVGDSYEQYF	-	-	TRBV2	TRBJ2-7
TGTGCCACCAGTGAATCCCCTTATGAGCAGTTCTTC	CATSESPYEQFF	few	-	TRBV24-1	TRBJ2-1
TGTGCCAGCAGTTTATCGATCGTAGCGGACCCGTCTACAGATACGCAGTATTTT	CASSLSIVADPSTDTQYF	few	-	TRBV27	TRBJ2-3
TGTGCCAGCAGCACGTCCAGACAGGGAACAGATACGCAGTATTTT	CASSTSRQGTDTQYF	many	TRBD1	TRBV11-1	TRBJ2-3
TGTGCCAGCAGCCCACTAGCGGGGGGCCCCCGGGATACGCAGTATTTT	CASSPLAGGPRDTQYF	few	TRBD2	TRBV3-1	TRBJ2-3
TGTGCCAGTCTTTCAGGGAGGGGAGAGACCCAGTACTTC	CASLSGRGETQYF	-	TRBD2	TRBV7-6	TRBJ2-5
TGTGCCAGCAGTTTAGCGCTTGAGGCCCACTATGGCTACACCTTC	CASSLALEAHYGYTF	many	-	TRBV12-3/TRBV12-4	TRBJ1-2
TGCAGTGCTAGCGGAGGACAGGGATACCACGAGCAGTACTTC	CSASGGQGYHEQYF	-	TRBD1	TRBV20-1	TRBJ2-7
TGTGCCAGCACTGGAACAGGGAAGGTTATTGCCTACGAGCAGTACTTC	CASTGTGKVIAYEQYF	-	-	TRBV10-3	TRBJ2-7
TGTGCCAGCAGCTCGGAGAGAAACACTGAAGCTTTCTTT	CASSSERNTEAFF	-	-	TRBV7-2	TRBJ1-1